What follows is one T cell receptor beta chain and its context. Its target antigen remains unknown. Qualities for individual bases were not recorded, and no much larger clone is one base off. This specimen comes from a study of response to subunit inactivated influenza vaccine (dated by TCRdb to the late 2010s). Study-level background: Deep quantitative T cell receptor repertoire profiling was used in the study to track responses to a trivalent subunit inactivated influenza vaccine.

Results and caveats for the whole study, not just this receptor: It was suggested by the authors that each seasonal influenza vaccination may recruit only a limited number of new T cells.

The library was prepared using RT-PCR. Sequencing instrument: Illumina HiSeq 2500. TCRdb took the public reads, trimmed them with fastp at Q25, ran MiXCR for clone calling and kept in-frame beta chains. Rows merge per CDR3 protein into single entries with the most common DNA and genes. The sample table lists some 540,000 distinct CDR3 sequences, under 30% of them with a count of one. Under 3.5% of the sample is in the top ten clones. These data also featured in a second study, about T cells expressing NK-cell markers. Reported in the second study: TCR beta cDNA libraries were prepared using 5'RACE template switching, which introduced a universal primer site and unique molecular identifiers. In sorted CD3+CD56+NKG2C+, CD3+CD56+NKG2C- and CD3+CD56-NKG2C+ T-cell subsets from several donors, TCR beta-chain repertoires were profiled. Among the eight sequenced donors, seven were HCMV-seropositive and one was HCMV-seronegative. To restrict sorting to alphabetaTCR-expressing T cells, an anti-gammadeltaTCR antibody was added in several experiments. In roughly six donors, the dominant CD3+CD56+NKG2C+ clonotypes ranked among the top 10 CD8+ clonotypes, making up roughly 1.0-7.0% of CD8+ T cells. Those dominant clonotypes were again the most abundant among CD3+CD56-NKG2C+ cells in four donors, at about 25-65%. Whether the expanded NKG2C-expressing T cell clones were specific for HCMV antigens was left unclear. The eight sequenced donors were randomly selected healthy volunteers, three men and five women. HCMV serostatus was determined by detecting HCMV-specific IgG in serum with a commercial ELISA kit. Ficoll density gradient centrifugation was used to isolate peripheral blood mononuclear cells from blood. Using Miltenyi isolation kits, CD4+ and CD8+ T cells were isolated from PBMC through magnetic immunoseparation. Priming for cDNA synthesis came from the TCR beta constant segment, and two successive PCR amplification steps followed. Libraries were sequenced as 2 x 150 bp reads on Illumina HiSeq 2000/2500, MiSeq or NextSeq. MIGEC was used to demultiplex reads and group reads by UMI, and MiTCR was used to assemble and quantify clonotypes. To exclude erroneous sequences, only TCR cDNA sequences supported by at least two reads were retained. Downstream repertoire analysis used the tcR package, and clonotypes were matched across fractions by CDR3 nucleotide sequence plus V segment. Antigen specificity was annotated against VDJdb with VDJmatch, allowing one amino acid substitution in CDR3.

The source material was CD4+ T cells sorted from PBMCs, sampled about 11 days after vaccination. The receptor comes from a man between 50 and 59 years old who received an inactivated influenza vaccine. Donor details come from another sample of the same person, matched by shared clones.

The DNA sequence reads TGTGCCAGCAGGATGGTTACAGATACGCAGTATTTT. This yields the protein CASRMVTDTQYF. Recombination joined TRBV28 with TRBJ2-3; the D gene is unclear. Based on the germline V gene, the CDR1 and CDR2 sequences are MDHEN and SYDVKM. CDR3 length: 12 amino acids, cysteine to phenylalanine. Just CDR3 DNA is preserved here, 36 bases in frame from base 1. Relative to germline, V is 6 bases shorter and J is 3 bases shorter, with 7 bases between their ends.